The subject of this entry is one TCR beta chain. This specimen comes from a study of low-dose radiotherapy and immunotherapy resistance in tumors. For the study at large: Members of Cohort 2 were treated with 1 Gy per fraction every two weeks; their total was 13 Gy over 26 weeks.

Priming of first-strand cDNA relied on TRAV- and TRBV-specific primers (covering alpha and beta chains). Amplification, which lasted around 20 PCR cycles, used a constant-region primer and V-primer adapter to amplify TCRs. One entry per CDR3 protein, called by TCRdb with MiXCR from the reads. The profile shows approximately 6,400 distinct CDR3 sequences, under 75% of them singletons. The TCR was taken from a human donor with advanced metastatic prostate, ovarian, gallbladder or colorectal cancer (not recorded which). This table probably holds off-target reads from a library built for another chain.

Here the CDR3 DNA reads TGTGCCAGCAGCCGTAGTGAGGGCTACGAGCAGTACTTC. This gives the protein CASSRSEGYEQYF. This chain connects TRBV3-1 to TRBJ2-7; the D gene is possibly TRBD2 (5 bases). This CDR3 region has 13 residues. The V gene's germline CDR1 is LGHDT and CDR2 YNNKEL (reference sequence). V gave up 4 bases and J gave up 3 bases, with 10 bases separating them.